This T cell receptor beta chain was documented in a study of patients and donors after allogeneic stem cell transplantation. In TCRdb, the RT-PCR reads were re-called with MiXCR into one record per CDR3 protein. Of approximately 90,000 distinct CDR3 sequences in the sample, around 5% were seen once. Germline-derived CDR1 and CDR2 are SGHRS and YFSETQ. V trimming: 4 bases; J trimming: 5 bases; junction bases outside the gene matches: 11. There are 16 residues in the CDR3. This clonotype came up many times. The clonotype originates from a human donor who was either an allogeneic HSCT recipient or a stem cell or donor lymphocyte infusion donor (not recorded which). It is not recorded whose cells these are; they may come from a transplant donor. The chain carries TRBV5-1 and TRBJ2-3; 9 nucleotides line up with TRBD1. What was sequenced was blood, either unsorted or a sorted T cell fraction (not recorded which). The CDR3 reads CASSGQGWFDGDTQYF. In DNA form, the CDR3 reads TGCGCCAGCAGCGGACAGGGGTGGTTTGATGGAGATACGCAGTATTTT.